This T cell receptor beta chain was found in a study of blood T cell repertoires in COVID-19. This clone was observed many times. Produced via immunoSEQ multiplex PCR; TCRdb's table is partial and in-frame only. The table has 200,000 or so clones, approximately 85% seen once; the top ten hold around 9.9%. The sequenced material came from peripheral blood. The receptor's source is a human donor with active or convalescent COVID-19. The donor label of this sample is uncertain.

The CDR3 sequence is CAITLEGRDEQYF. Here the CDR3 DNA reads TGTGCCATCACTCTGGAGGGCCGCGACGAGCAGTACTTC. V and J are TRBV10-3 and TRBJ2-7; the D gene is possibly TRBD2 (6 bases). Germline values: CDR1 ENHRY, CDR2 SYGVKD. This CDR3 is built from 13 residues. V lost 7 bases, J lost 5 bases, and 15 bases lay in between.